A selection of T cell receptor beta chains follows, all from one sample in a study of T-cell reconstitution after alpha-beta-depleted transplantation in children. TCRdb reprocessed the PCR reads with MiXCR, giving one entry per CDR3 protein. The sample lists over 100,000 distinct CDR3 sequences; 4.5% to 7.5% were seen once. Sequencing used PBMCs, mostly from graft donor cells, obtained 60 days after TCRalphabeta/CD19-depleted stem cell transplant. The source of these receptors is a female patient between 2 and 15 years old who had a stem cell transplant for Fanconi anemia, so the T cells may come from the graft donor. Both conserved end residues are part of each CDR3. Each record gives: D gene, V gene, clone size, J gene, CDR3 protein, CDR3 DNA. D genes are given only for firm matches. Size is stated for part of the rows, as once, few or many counts, or as a class when the clone is expanded.

d_call: TRBD1
v_call: TRBV20-1
clone_size: many
j_call: TRBJ1-2
cdr3_aa: CSARDTAGGGYTF
cdr3_nt: TGCAGTGCTAGAGATACGGCAGGGGGTGGCTACACCTTC

d_call: .
v_call: TRBV7-9
clone_size: few
j_call: TRBJ2-6
cdr3_aa: CASLLGVPGANVLTF
cdr3_nt: TGTGCCAGCTTACTTGGGGTACCTGGGGCCAACGTCCTGACTTTC

d_call: .
v_call: TRBV11-2
clone_size: few
j_call: TRBJ2-2
cdr3_aa: CASSLRDTGWEELFF
cdr3_nt: TGTGCCAGCAGCCTCCGGGACACCGGGTGGGAGGAGCTGTTTTTT

d_call: TRBD1
v_call: TRBV7-6
clone_size: .
j_call: TRBJ1-4
cdr3_aa: CASSLLTGAANEKLFF
cdr3_nt: TGTGCCAGCAGCTTACTAACAGGGGCCGCTAATGAAAAACTGTTTTTT

d_call: .
v_call: TRBV7-9
clone_size: few
j_call: TRBJ2-5
cdr3_aa: CASSDTSGWQTQYF
cdr3_nt: TGTGCCAGCAGCGATACGAGCGGGTGGCAGACCCAGTACTTC

d_call: .
v_call: TRBV7-9
clone_size: .
j_call: TRBJ1-2
cdr3_aa: CASSLEGGANYGYTF
cdr3_nt: TGTGCCAGCAGCTTAGAGGGGGGGGCCAACTATGGCTACACCTTC

d_call: TRBD2
v_call: TRBV2
clone_size: few
j_call: TRBJ2-7
cdr3_aa: CASSEIAGGIEQYF
cdr3_nt: TGTGCCAGCAGTGAGATAGCGGGGGGGATCGAGCAGTACTTC

d_call: TRBD2
v_call: TRBV24-1
clone_size: many
j_call: TRBJ2-1
cdr3_aa: CATRSSGGQGGGEQFF
cdr3_nt: TGTGCCACCAGGTCGAGCGGGGGGCAAGGAGGCGGCGAGCAGTTCTTC

d_call: .
v_call: TRBV7-9
clone_size: .
j_call: TRBJ2-7
cdr3_aa: CASSLHVYEQYF
cdr3_nt: TGTGCCAGCAGCTTACACGTTTACGAGCAGTACTTC

d_call: .
v_call: TRBV20-1
clone_size: few
j_call: TRBJ2-7
cdr3_aa: CSARGDGGSYEQYF
cdr3_nt: TGCAGTGCTAGAGGAGACGGTGGCTCCTACGAGCAGTACTTC

d_call: TRBD1
v_call: TRBV28
clone_size: few
j_call: TRBJ2-3
cdr3_aa: CASSFGDRDTDTQYF
cdr3_nt: TGTGCCAGCAGTTTTGGGGACAGGGACACAGATACGCAGTATTTT

d_call: .
v_call: TRBV7-9
clone_size: few
j_call: TRBJ2-5
cdr3_aa: CASSLVPDIQETQYF
cdr3_nt: TGTGCCAGCAGCTTAGTCCCTGATATCCAAGAGACCCAGTACTTC

d_call: TRBD2
v_call: TRBV4-2
clone_size: many
j_call: TRBJ2-3
cdr3_aa: CASSQRTSGRAADTQYF
cdr3_nt: TGTGCCAGCAGCCAGAGGACTAGCGGGAGAGCTGCAGATACGCAGTATTTT

d_call: TRBD1
v_call: TRBV20-1
clone_size: many
j_call: TRBJ2-1
cdr3_aa: CSATTGRADNEQFF
cdr3_nt: TGCAGTGCCACGACAGGGCGGGCGGACAATGAGCAGTTCTTC

d_call: TRBD2
v_call: TRBV6-1
clone_size: many
j_call: TRBJ2-7
cdr3_aa: CASSVAGGTYEQYF
cdr3_nt: TGTGCCAGCAGTGTGGCGGGAGGGACCTACGAGCAGTACTTC

d_call: .
v_call: TRBV12-3/TRBV12-4
clone_size: .
j_call: TRBJ1-4
cdr3_aa: CASSLGGLEKLFF
cdr3_nt: TGTGCCAGCAGTTTAGGCGGGTTGGAAAAACTGTTTTTT

d_call: TRBD2
v_call: TRBV5-1
clone_size: few
j_call: TRBJ2-1
cdr3_aa: CASSWGLAEYNEQFF
cdr3_nt: TGCGCCAGCAGCTGGGGACTAGCGGAGTACAATGAGCAGTTCTTC

d_call: .
v_call: TRBV12-3/TRBV12-4
clone_size: many
j_call: TRBJ2-5
cdr3_aa: CASSWFNSDQYF
cdr3_nt: TGTGCCAGCAGTTGGTTCAACTCAGACCAGTACTTC

d_call: .
v_call: TRBV15
clone_size: .
j_call: TRBJ1-1
cdr3_aa: CATSRDLWGGENTEAFF
cdr3_nt: TGTGCCACCAGCAGAGATCTGTGGGGGGGGGAAAACACTGAAGCTTTCTTT

d_call: .
v_call: TRBV20-1
clone_size: .
j_call: TRBJ2-1
cdr3_aa: CSASLSNSNEQFF
cdr3_nt: TGCAGTGCTAGCCTCTCGAATTCCAATGAGCAGTTCTTC

d_call: .
v_call: TRBV12-3/TRBV12-4
clone_size: many
j_call: TRBJ2-3
cdr3_aa: CASSLSYYEEYF
cdr3_nt: TGTGCCAGCAGCCTATCATACTACGAGGAGTATTTT

d_call: .
v_call: TRBV25-1
clone_size: many
j_call: TRBJ2-3
cdr3_aa: CASSGDRKLTDTQYF
cdr3_nt: TGTGCCAGCAGTGGTGACAGGAAGCTTACAGATACGCAGTATTTT

d_call: TRBD2
v_call: TRBV3-1
clone_size: many
j_call: TRBJ2-4
cdr3_aa: CASSMSGGGRMAKNIQYF
cdr3_nt: TGTGCCAGCAGCATGAGCGGCGGGGGGCGTATGGCCAAAAACATTCAGTACTTC

d_call: .
v_call: TRBV20-1
clone_size: .
j_call: TRBJ2-6
cdr3_aa: CSARAESSGANVLTF
cdr3_nt: TGCAGTGCTAGGGCGGAAAGCTCTGGGGCCAACGTCCTGACTTTC

d_call: TRBD1
v_call: TRBV13
clone_size: few
j_call: TRBJ2-2
cdr3_aa: CASSRPEQGAFTGELFF
cdr3_nt: TGTGCCAGCAGCAGACCAGAGCAGGGGGCCTTCACCGGGGAGCTGTTTTTT

d_call: TRBD2
v_call: TRBV20-1
clone_size: many
j_call: TRBJ2-3
cdr3_aa: CSAVMKRGALSTDTQYF
cdr3_nt: TGCAGTGCTGTTATGAAGCGGGGGGCCCTAAGCACAGATACGCAGTATTTT

d_call: .
v_call: TRBV29-1
clone_size: many
j_call: TRBJ2-5
cdr3_aa: CSVPTGETQYF
cdr3_nt: TGCAGCGTTCCCACCGGAGAGACCCAGTACTTC

d_call: .
v_call: TRBV5-5
clone_size: many
j_call: TRBJ2-2
cdr3_aa: CASSFVTRMDTGELFF
cdr3_nt: TGTGCCAGCAGCTTTGTAACTAGAATGGACACCGGGGAGCTGTTTTTT

d_call: TRBD2
v_call: TRBV7-9
clone_size: many
j_call: TRBJ2-1
cdr3_aa: CASRSGGNEQFF
cdr3_nt: TGTGCCAGCAGGTCGGGGGGCAATGAGCAGTTCTTC

d_call: .
v_call: TRBV2
clone_size: many
j_call: TRBJ2-1
cdr3_aa: CASSSPGRSYNEQFF
cdr3_nt: TGTGCCAGCAGTTCTCCGGGCCGCTCCTACAATGAGCAGTTCTTC

d_call: .
v_call: TRBV18
clone_size: few
j_call: TRBJ2-3
cdr3_aa: CASSPRRLSTDTQYF
cdr3_nt: TGTGCCAGCTCCCCTCGGCGACTTAGCACAGATACGCAGTATTTT

d_call: .
v_call: TRBV21-1
clone_size: many
j_call: TRBJ1-2
cdr3_aa: CASSKTWRKCYGYTF
cdr3_nt: TGTGCCAGCAGCAAAACATGGAGGAAGTGCTATGGCTACACCTTC

d_call: .
v_call: TRBV5-1
clone_size: many
j_call: TRBJ2-6
cdr3_aa: CASSFGPGANVLTF
cdr3_nt: TGCGCCAGCAGCTTCGGGCCTGGGGCCAACGTCCTGACTTTC

d_call: TRBD1
v_call: TRBV5-1
clone_size: many
j_call: TRBJ2-1
cdr3_aa: CASSRQGNEQFF
cdr3_nt: TGCGCCAGCAGCAGACAGGGTAATGAGCAGTTCTTC

d_call: .
v_call: TRBV11-1
clone_size: many
j_call: TRBJ2-2
cdr3_aa: CASSLFQNTGELFF
cdr3_nt: TGTGCCAGCAGCTTATTTCAGAACACCGGGGAGCTGTTTTTT

d_call: .
v_call: TRBV3-1
clone_size: .
j_call: TRBJ2-7
cdr3_aa: CASSQEGWREQYF
cdr3_nt: TGTGCCAGCAGCCAAGAAGGGTGGAGGGAGCAGTACTTC

d_call: TRBD2
v_call: TRBV5-1
clone_size: many
j_call: TRBJ2-7
cdr3_aa: CASSLGLLRGRSYEQYF
cdr3_nt: TGCGCCAGCAGCTTGGGGCTACTACGCGGGAGGTCCTACGAGCAGTACTTC

d_call: .
v_call: TRBV7-2
clone_size: few
j_call: TRBJ2-1
cdr3_aa: CASSLDWGILGEQFF
cdr3_nt: TGTGCCAGCAGCTTAGATTGGGGGATCTTGGGTGAGCAGTTCTTC